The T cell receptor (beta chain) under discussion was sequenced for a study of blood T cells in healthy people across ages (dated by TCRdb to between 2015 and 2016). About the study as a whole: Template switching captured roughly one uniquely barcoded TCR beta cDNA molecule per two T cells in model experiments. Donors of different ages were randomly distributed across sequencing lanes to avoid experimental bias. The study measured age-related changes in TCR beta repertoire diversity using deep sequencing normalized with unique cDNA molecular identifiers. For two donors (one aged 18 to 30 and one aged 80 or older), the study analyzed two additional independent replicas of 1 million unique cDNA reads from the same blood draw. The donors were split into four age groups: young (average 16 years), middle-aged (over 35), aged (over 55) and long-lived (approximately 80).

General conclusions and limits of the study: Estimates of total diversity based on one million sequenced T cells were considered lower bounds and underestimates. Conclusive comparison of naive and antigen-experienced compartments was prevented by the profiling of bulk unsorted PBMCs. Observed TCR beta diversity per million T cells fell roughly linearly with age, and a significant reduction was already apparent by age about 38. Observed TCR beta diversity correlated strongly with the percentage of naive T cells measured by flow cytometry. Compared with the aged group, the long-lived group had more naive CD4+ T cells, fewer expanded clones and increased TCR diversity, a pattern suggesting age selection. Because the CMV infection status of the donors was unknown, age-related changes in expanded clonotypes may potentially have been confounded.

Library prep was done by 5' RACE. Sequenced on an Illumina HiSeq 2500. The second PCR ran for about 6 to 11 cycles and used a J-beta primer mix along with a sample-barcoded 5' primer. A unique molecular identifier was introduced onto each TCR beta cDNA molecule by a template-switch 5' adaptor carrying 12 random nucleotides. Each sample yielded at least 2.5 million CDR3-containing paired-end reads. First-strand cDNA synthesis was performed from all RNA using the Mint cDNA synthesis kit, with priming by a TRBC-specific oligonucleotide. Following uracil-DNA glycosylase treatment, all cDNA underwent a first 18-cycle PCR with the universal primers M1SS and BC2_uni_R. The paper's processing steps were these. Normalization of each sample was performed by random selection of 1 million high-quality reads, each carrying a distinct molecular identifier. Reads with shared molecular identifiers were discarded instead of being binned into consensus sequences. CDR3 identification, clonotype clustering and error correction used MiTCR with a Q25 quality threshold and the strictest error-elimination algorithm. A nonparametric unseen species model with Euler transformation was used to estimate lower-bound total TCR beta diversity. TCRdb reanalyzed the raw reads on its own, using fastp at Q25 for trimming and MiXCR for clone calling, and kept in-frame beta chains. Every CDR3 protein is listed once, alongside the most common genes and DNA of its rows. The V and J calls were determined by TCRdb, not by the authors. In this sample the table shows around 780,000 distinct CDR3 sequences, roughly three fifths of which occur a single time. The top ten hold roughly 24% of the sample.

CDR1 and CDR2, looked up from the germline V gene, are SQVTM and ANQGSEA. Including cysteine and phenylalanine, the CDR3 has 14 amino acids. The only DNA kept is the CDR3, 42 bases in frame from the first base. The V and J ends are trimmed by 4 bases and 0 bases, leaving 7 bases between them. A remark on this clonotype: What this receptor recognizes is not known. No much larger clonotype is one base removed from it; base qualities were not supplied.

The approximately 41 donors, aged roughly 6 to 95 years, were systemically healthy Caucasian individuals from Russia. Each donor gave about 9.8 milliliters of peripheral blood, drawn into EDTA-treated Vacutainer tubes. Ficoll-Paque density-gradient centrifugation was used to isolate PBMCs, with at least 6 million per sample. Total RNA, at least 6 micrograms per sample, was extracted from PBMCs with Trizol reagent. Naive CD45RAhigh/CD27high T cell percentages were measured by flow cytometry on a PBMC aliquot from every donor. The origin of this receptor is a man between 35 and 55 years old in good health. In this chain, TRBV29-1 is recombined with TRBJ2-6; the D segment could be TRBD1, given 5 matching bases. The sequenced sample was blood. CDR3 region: CSVGRVSGANVLTF. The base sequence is TGCAGCGTTGGCAGGGTCTCTGGGGCCAACGTCCTGACTTTC.